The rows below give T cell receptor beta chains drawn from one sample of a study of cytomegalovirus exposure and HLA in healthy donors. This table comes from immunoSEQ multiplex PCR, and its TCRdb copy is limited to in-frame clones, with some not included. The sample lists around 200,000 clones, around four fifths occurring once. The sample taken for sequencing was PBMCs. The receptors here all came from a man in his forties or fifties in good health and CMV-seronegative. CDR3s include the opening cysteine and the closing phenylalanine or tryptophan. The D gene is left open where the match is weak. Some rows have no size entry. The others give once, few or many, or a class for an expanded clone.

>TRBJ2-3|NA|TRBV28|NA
TGTGCCAGCAGTTTGTCCGGGGAGTCTAGCACAGATACGCAGTATTTT
CASSLSGESSTDTQYF
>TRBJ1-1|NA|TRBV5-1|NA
TGCGCCAGCAGCTTGGAAATCATGAACACTGAAGCTTTCTTT
CASSLEIMNTEAFF
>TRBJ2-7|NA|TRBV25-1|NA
TGTGCCAGCAGTGATCAGGGTTACTACGAGCAGTACTTC
CASSDQGYYEQYF
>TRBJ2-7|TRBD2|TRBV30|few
TGTGCCTGGGGGTGGGGAGCGGGGCCTACCTACGAGCAGTACTTC
CAWGWGAGPTYEQYF
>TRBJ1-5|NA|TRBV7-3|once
TGTGCCAGCAGCTTAGATTTCGGGCAGCCCCAGCATTTT
CASSLDFGQPQHF
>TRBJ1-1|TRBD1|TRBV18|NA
TGTGCCAGCTCACCCTCCCGGGACAGAGGTTCAGGTTTCTTT
CASSPSRDRGSGFF
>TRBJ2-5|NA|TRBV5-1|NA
TGCGCCAGCAGCTTGTCAGCGACGTACCAAGAGACCCAGTACTTC
CASSLSATYQETQYF
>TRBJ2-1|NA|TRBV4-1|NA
TGCGCCAGCAGCCAATTCGACAATGAGCAGTTCTTC
CASSQFDNEQFF
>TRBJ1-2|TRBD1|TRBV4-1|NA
TGCGCCAGCAGCCAAGATGGGGCAGGGGGCAGCTATGGCTACACCTTC
CASSQDGAGGSYGYTF
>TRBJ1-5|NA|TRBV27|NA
TGTGCCAGCAGTTTATGGGGGGACAATCAGCCCCAGCATTTT
CASSLWGDNQPQHF
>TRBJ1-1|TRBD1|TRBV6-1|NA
TGTGCCAGCAGCACCGACAGGGGCACTGAAGCTTTCTTT
CASSTDRGTEAFF
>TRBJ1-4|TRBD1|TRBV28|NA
TGTGCCATCAACAGGGGGCGTGAAAAACTGTTTTTT
CAINRGREKLFF
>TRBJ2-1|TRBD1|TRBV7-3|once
TGTGCCAGCAGCATTGGACAGGGGCTGGGGGATGAGCAGTTCTTC
CASSIGQGLGDEQFF
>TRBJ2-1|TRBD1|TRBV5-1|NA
TGCGCCAGCAGCTCCCCCGGGACAGGGGCTCCCAATGAGCAGTTCTTC
CASSSPGTGAPNEQFF
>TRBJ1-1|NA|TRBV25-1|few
TGTGCCAGCAGTGAATGGGGCAGGGTCAACACTGAAGCTTTCTTT
CASSEWGRVNTEAFF
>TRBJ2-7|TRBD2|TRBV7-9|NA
TGTGCCAGCAGCCCCAGCGGGAGGCCGTACGAGCAGTACTTC
CASSPSGRPYEQYF
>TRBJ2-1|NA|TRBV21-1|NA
TGTGCCAGCAGCAAAGGGACTAGCGGGAGGTCGTCATACAATGAGCAGTTCTTC
CASSKGTSGRSSYNEQFF
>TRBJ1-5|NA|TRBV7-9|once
TGTGCCAGCAGCCCTCGTAGAGGCCAGCCCCAGCATTTT
CASSPRRGQPQHF
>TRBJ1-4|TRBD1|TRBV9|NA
TGTGCCAGCAGCGTCCGGGACAGTAATGAAAAACTGTTTTTT
CASSVRDSNEKLFF
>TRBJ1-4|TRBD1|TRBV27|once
TGTGCCAGCAGTTCCCTACAGGGGGGCCACGAAAAACTGTTTTTT
CASSSLQGGHEKLFF
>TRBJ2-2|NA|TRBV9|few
TGTGCCAGCAGCGTAGAAAGCCCCCCCCACACCGGGGAGCTGTTTTTT
CASSVESPPHTGELFF
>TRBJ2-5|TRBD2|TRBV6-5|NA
TGTGCCAGCAGTCAGGGACTAGCGGTCTATGAGACCCAGTACTTC
CASSQGLAVYETQYF
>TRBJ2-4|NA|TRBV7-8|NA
TGTGCCAGCAGCTTAGGAGAGAGAGAGGGAGACATTCAGTACTTC
CASSLGEREGDIQYF
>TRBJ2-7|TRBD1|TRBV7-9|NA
TGTGCCAGCAGCCCCACCGGGACAGGCCCCTACGAGCAGTACTTC
CASSPTGTGPYEQYF
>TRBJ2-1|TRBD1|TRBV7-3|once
TGTGCCAGCAGCTTTGGGACAGCCTACAATGAGCAGTTCTTC
CASSFGTAYNEQFF
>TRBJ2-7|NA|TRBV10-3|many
TGTGCCATCAGTCGGGACTACGAGCAGTACTTC
CAISRDYEQYF
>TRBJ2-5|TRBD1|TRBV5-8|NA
TGTGCCAGCACCCTCAGGGGGCGGGAGACCCAGTACTTC
CASTLRGRETQYF